This TCR beta chain comes out of a study of blood T cell repertoires in COVID-19. Looking at the study overall: Samples taken during acute and convalescent COVID-19 were collected in the United States, Italy and Spain. PBMCs, B-cell-depleted T cells, or T cells provided the cDNA or gDNA that made up the material.

Concerning this clone itself: Other DNA variants within this sample encode the same CDR3.

The V gene end was trimmed by 5 bases and the J gene end by 5 bases; junction bases not matched to a gene: 8. The CDR3 has 14 amino acids. Per the germline V gene, CDR1 is MDHEN and CDR2 is SYDVKM. As originally analysed: Amplification of reference gene primers was used by the study to estimate nucleated cell counts. Libraries were prepared by immunoSEQ multiplex PCR; TCRdb keeps only in-frame clonotypes and omits some of them. Clone size and the V and J calls come from that table; the DNA yielded D and trimming. The sample shows about 220,000 clones, 80% of them seen only once. The chain carries TRBV28 and TRBJ2-7, with TRBD2 matching over 8 bases. The sequence was collected from a human donor in a cohort sampled during active COVID-19. Sequencing was performed on peripheral blood. CDR3 protein: CASSLGSGRNEQYF. CDR3 bases: TGTGCCAGCAGTCTAGGAAGCGGGAGAAACGAGCAGTACTTC.